The 21 T cell receptor beta chains in this list originate from one sample, sequenced in a study of blood T cells in healthy people across ages. Primers used in a second PCR of about 6 to 11 cycles were a sample-barcoded 5' primer and a J-beta primer mix. TCRdb re-derived calls from the 5' RACE reads in MiXCR, one entry per CDR3 protein. This sample yields about 600,000 distinct CDR3 sequences, of which more than 45% are seen a single time; roughly 24% belongs to the top ten. Material for sequencing was blood. The receptors come from a man older than 75 in good health.

The V gene is TRBV28, the J gene TRBJ2-1; D perhaps matches TRBD2 (5 bases). This CDR3 comprises 13 residues. V dropped 5 bases and J dropped 6 bases, with 11 bases sitting between them. Per germline, CDR1 MDHEN and CDR2 SYDVKM. The CDR3 DNA sequence: TGTGCCAGCAGTGCCGGGAACTGCAATGAGCAGTTCTTC. Its translation: CASSAGNCNEQFF.

The V and J genes are TRBV4-3 and TRBJ2-7, with D possibly called TRBD1 or TRBD2 (7 bases each). The CDR3 has 16 residues. Trimming took 0 bases from V and 1 from J, leaving 13 bases between them. CDR1 is LGHNA, CDR2 YSLEER, per germline. In nucleotides, the CDR3 is TGCGCCAGCAGCCAAGACCAGGGGGGGTTTTCCTACGAGCAGTACTTC. This gives the protein CASSQDQGGFSYEQYF.

V gene TRBV20-1 combines with J gene TRBJ2-1; the match to TRBD2 covers 9 bases. The DNA end favors TRBJ2-7, so the J call may be wrong. Germline CDR1 reads DFQATT; CDR2 reads SNEGSKA (reference sequence). This CDR3 has 14 amino acids. The CDR3 DNA follows: TGCAGTGCTAGCTCTCCTAGCGGGACCTACGAGCAGTACTTC. Translation: CSASSPSGTYEQYF.

This rearrangement joins TRBV5-1 to TRBJ2-3; the D gene is possibly TRBD1 (6 bases). V dropped 4 bases and J dropped 4 bases, with 13 bases sitting between them. Germline V gene sequence: CDR1 SGHRS, CDR2 YFSETQ. This CDR3 contains 14 residues. The CDR3 sequence: CASSTTGGSDTQYF. The CDR3, as DNA: TGCGCCAGCAGCACGACAGGAGGCTCAGATACGCAGTATTTT.

This chain connects TRBV4-2 to TRBJ2-1; TRBD1 aligns across 10 bases. Germline lookup yields CDR1 LGHNA and CDR2 YNFKEQ. Unmatched junction bases numbered 1, after V lost 4 bases and J lost 4 bases. This CDR3 is built from 14 residues. In nucleotides, the CDR3 is TGTGCCAGCAGCCGGGGACAGGGGTACAATGAGCAGTTCTTC. It is translated as CASSRGQGYNEQFF.

The chain recombines TRBV4-3 with TRBJ2-7, with 12 positions matching TRBD2. The CDR3 is 20 residues long. In germline, CDR1 is LGHNA, CDR2 YSLEER. V shed 2 bases and J 1 base; nucleotides not matched to a gene: 15. CDR3: CASSQYYGTSGWISSYEQYF. The DNA of the CDR3 is TGCGCCAGCAGCCAATACTACGGGACTAGCGGGTGGATCTCTTCCTACGAGCAGTACTTC.

The genes are TRBV3-1 and TRBJ2-1; D may be TRBD2 (5 bases). The germline gives CDR1 LGHDT, CDR2 YNNKEL (reference sequence). The CDR3 loop spans 15 amino acids. Trimming shortened V by 0 bases and J by 3 bases, and 9 bases separated the two germline ends. The CDR3 region has the DNA TGTGCCAGCAGCCAAGAACTCGGGAACTACAATGAGCAGTTCTTC. Its translation: CASSQELGNYNEQFF.

This chain joins TRBV21-1 and TRBJ1-5. TRBV21-1 is a known pseudogene. The CDR3 length is 17 residues. CDR3 bases: TGTGCCAGCAGCCCCCAAGGGCCATCAGGGAACAATCAGCCCCAGCATTTT. This gives the protein CASSPQGPSGNNQPQHF.

This clonotype was seen a few times. This chain links TRBV7-9 with TRBJ2-5, with 8 bases that match TRBD1. CDR3 length equals 18 residues. V lost 5 bases, J lost 0 bases, and 14 bases stayed unmatched. The V gene's germline CDR1 is SEHNR and CDR2 FQNEAQ (reference sequence). The CDR3 sequence is CASSLKGLDRAYQETQYF. The CDR3 nucleotides are TGTGCCAGCAGCCTCAAAGGACTGGACAGGGCGTACCAAGAGACCCAGTACTTC.

The rearrangement uses TRBV9 and TRBJ2-5; D tentatively reads TRBD1 or TRBD2 (5 bases each). Germline CDR1 is SGDLS and CDR2 is YYNGEE. This CDR3 has 18 amino acids. The ends were cut back, 0 bases at V and 4 bases at J, with 22 bases in the middle. CDR3 protein: CASSVGVRVEGPRETQYF. In DNA, the CDR3 is TGTGCCAGCAGCGTAGGAGTCCGAGTCGAGGGACCTCGAGAGACCCAGTACTTC. The full variable domain, in which reference TRBV9 and TRBJ2-5 provide the parts outside the CDR3, is DSGVTQTPKHLITATGQRVTLRCSPRSGDLSVYWYQQSLDQGLQFLIQYYNGEERAKGNILERFSAQQFPDLHSELNLSSLELGDSALYFCASSVGVRVEGPRETQYFGPGTRLLVL.

The J gene is TRBJ2-5, the V gene TRBV12-3 or TRBV12-4, with 9 bases matching TRBD1. The J call may be mistaken, given a closer DNA end match to TRBJ2-7. CDR3 length: 15 amino acids. The CDR3 region has the DNA TGTGCCAGCAGTTTAGTACCGGGACAGGGATACGAGCAGTACTTC. This gives the protein CASSLVPGQGYEQYF.

The rearrangement uses TRBV6-2 or TRBV6-3 and TRBJ2-3; a possible D gene is TRBD2 (6 bases). The CDR3 consists of 16 residues. The germline V gene encodes CDR1 MNHEY and CDR2 SVGEGT. V was trimmed by 2 bases and J by 5 bases, leaving 17 bases between them. CDR3 region: CASSYRWMRDGDTQYF. The DNA of the CDR3 is TGTGCCAGCAGTTACAGGTGGATGCGGGATGGAGATACGCAGTATTTT.

In this sample, this clonotype turned up once. The chain links TRBV5-5 to TRBJ1-1, with TRBD1 matching over 7 bases. J gave up 4 bases and V 1 base, and 4 bases lay outside the gene matches. This CDR3 spans 14 amino acids. Germline loops: CDR1 SGHKS, CDR2 YYEKEE (reference sequence). CDR3 sequence (DNA): TGTGCCAGCAGCTTGCAACCAGGGGGCACTGAAGCTTTCTTT. Its translation is CASSLQPGGTEAFF. Using reference TRBV5-5 and TRBJ1-1 for the parts outside the CDR3, the full variable domain is DAGVTQSPTHLIKTRGQQVTLRCSPISGHKSVSWYQQVLGQGPQFIFQYYEKEERGRGNFPDRFSARQFPNYSSELNVNALLLGDSALYLCASSLQPGGTEAFFGQGTRLTVV.

This chain uses TRBV12-3 or TRBV12-4 with TRBJ1-1; D unclear. The CDR3 has 15 residues. V lost 7 bases to trimming and J lost 0 bases, with 15 bases between them. CDR3 loop: CASTDNRELNTEAFF. CDR3 bases: TGTGCCAGCACCGACAACCGCGAACTGAACACTGAAGCTTTCTTT.

The rearrangement links TRBV5-5 to TRBJ2-1, with 8 bases fitting TRBD2. V gave up 6 bases and J gave up 6 bases; unmatched junction bases: 11. Germline-derived CDR1 and CDR2 are SGHKS and YYEKEE (reference sequence). The CDR3 length is 15 residues. This CDR3 is CASTSLRGAGNEQFF. CDR3 sequence (DNA): TGTGCCAGCACCTCACTGCGGGGGGCAGGCAATGAGCAGTTCTTC.

Comments on this clonotype: At one boundary the junction diverges from the germline segment, which might be a read error. The CDR3 spells CATSDVGSSSEQYF. The CDR3 DNA is TGTGCCACCAGTGATGTAGGGAGCTCCTCCGAGCAGTACTTC. V is TRBV24-1 and J is TRBJ2-7, with D possibly TRBD2 on 5 matching bases. CDR3 size: 14 residues. Per germline, CDR1 KGHDR and CDR2 SFDVKD.

This chain connects TRBV6-5 to TRBJ2-1; a weak D match, TRBD1 (5 bases). The DNA end is more similar to TRBJ2-7, so the J call may be wrong. Germline-derived CDR1 and CDR2 are MNHEY and SVGAGI. The CDR3 covers 14 residues. Here the CDR3 DNA reads TGTGCCAGCAGTTATACAGGACCCTACAGTGAGCAGTACTTC. Translating gives CASSYTGPYSEQYF.

This clonotype was found many times. V is TRBV28 and J is TRBJ2-7; D is possibly TRBD1 (5 bases). The germline gives CDR1 MDHEN, CDR2 SYDVKM. V was cut by 4 bases and J by 2 bases, with 12 bases left in between. The CDR3 consists of 14 residues. CDR3 loop: CASSWWQGTYEQYF. For the CDR3, the DNA is TGTGCCAGCAGTTGGTGGCAGGGCACCTACGAGCAGTACTTC.

This clonotype was found a few times. The CDR3 is CASSQDSERGVFEQFF. CDR3 coding DNA: TGCGCCAGCAGCCAAGATTCGGAGCGGGGGGTCTTCGAGCAGTTCTTC. The rearrangement joins TRBV4-3 to TRBJ2-1; 9 nucleotides align to TRBD2. The V gene's germline CDR1 is LGHNA and CDR2 YSLEER. The CDR3 consists of 16 residues. Trimming took 0 bases from V and 10 from J; bases not matched to a gene: 10.

Turning to this clonotype: The junction departs from germline at one end; a sequencing error may be responsible. V is TRBV7-7 and J is TRBJ2-1; tentative D call: TRBD2 (5 bases). Germline loops: CDR1 SSHAT, CDR2 FNYEAQ (reference sequence). CDR3 size: 13 residues. The CDR3 sequence is CASRVSDGDEQFF. The CDR3 coding sequence is TGTGCTAGCAGAGTATCAGACGGGGATGAGCAGTTCTTC.

The chain carries TRBV6-2 or TRBV6-3 and TRBJ2-7; weak D call: TRBD2 (6 bases). The CDR3 is 14 residues long. Trimming cost V 6 bases and J 3 bases, with 15 bases left between them. Germline assignment: CDR1 MNHEY and CDR2 SVGEGT. The CDR3 spells CASRDGSRLYEQYF. The CDR3 DNA reads TGTGCCAGCAGGGACGGGAGTCGGCTCTACGAGCAGTACTTC.